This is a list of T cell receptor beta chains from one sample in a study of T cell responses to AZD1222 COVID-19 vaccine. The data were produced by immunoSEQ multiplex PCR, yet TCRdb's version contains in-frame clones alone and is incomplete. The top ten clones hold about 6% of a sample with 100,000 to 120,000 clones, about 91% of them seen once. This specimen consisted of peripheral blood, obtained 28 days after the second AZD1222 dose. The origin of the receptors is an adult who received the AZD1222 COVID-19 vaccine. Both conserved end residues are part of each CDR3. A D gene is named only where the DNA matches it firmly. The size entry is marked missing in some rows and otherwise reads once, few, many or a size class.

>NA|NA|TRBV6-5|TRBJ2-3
CASLSGATDTQYF
TGTGCCAGCCTCTCCGGGGCGACAGATACGCAGTATTTT
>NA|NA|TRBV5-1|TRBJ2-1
CASSLGVDEQFF
TGCGCCAGCAGCTTGGGTGTCGATGAGCAGTTCTTC
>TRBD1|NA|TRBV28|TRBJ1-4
CASSPAPGQGKSKEKLFF
TGTGCCAGCAGCCCGGCTCCGGGACAGGGGAAAAGTAAGGAAAAACTGTTTTTT
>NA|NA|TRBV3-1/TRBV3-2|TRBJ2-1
CASSQDLAAEQFF
TGTGCCAGCAGCCAAGATTTGGCAGCGGAGCAGTTCTTC
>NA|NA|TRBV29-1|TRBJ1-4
CSVEGLGGKLFF
TGCAGCGTTGAAGGTTTGGGGGGAAAGCTGTTTTTT
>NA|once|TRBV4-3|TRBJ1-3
CASSQDAGSGNTIYF
TGCGCCAGCAGCCAAGACGCAGGCTCGGGAAACACCATATATTTT
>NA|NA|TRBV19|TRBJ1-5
CASSIDLNQPQHF
TGTGCCAGTAGTATAGATCTGAATCAGCCCCAGCATTTT
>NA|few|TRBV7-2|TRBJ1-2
CASSFPGAVGRGYTF
TGTGCCAGCAGCTTTCCTGGGGCAGTCGGTCGGGGCTACACCTTC
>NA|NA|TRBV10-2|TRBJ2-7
CASSESTYEQYF
TGCGCCAGCAGTGAGTCAACCTACGAGCAGTACTTC
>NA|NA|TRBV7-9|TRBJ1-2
CASSRENYGYTF
TGTGCCAGCAGCCGAGAGAACTATGGCTACACCTTC
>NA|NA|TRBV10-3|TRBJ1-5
CAISVAKNQPQHF
TGTGCCATCAGTGTCGCTAAAAATCAGCCCCAGCATTTT
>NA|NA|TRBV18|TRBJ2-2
CASSPQQNTGELFF
TGTGCCAGCTCACCACAACAGAACACCGGGGAGCTGTTTTTT